The entry below describes one T cell receptor beta chain. Its target is not known. Semi-nested PCR with Nested Universal Primer A followed constant-region reverse priming of full-length variable regions. TCRdb reprocessed the 5' RACE reads with MiXCR, giving one entry per CDR3 protein. This table holds about 41,000 distinct CDR3 sequences, approximately 31% found once. Study-wide results and caveats: Tumor-infiltrating Treg TCR alpha and beta sequences overlapped most with tumor naive CD4+ T cells, then blood naive. Tumor memory CD4+ T cell TCR gene usage clustered with blood and lymph node memory CD4+ cells and lymph node naive CD4+ cells.

The germline CDR1 and CDR2 sequences are SEHNR and FQNEAQ (reference sequence). The CDR3 runs to 13 residues. Trimming stripped 5 bases from V and 5 bases from J, with 13 bases between. The specimen sequenced was memory CD4+ T cells sorted from a lymph node. Subset in this sample: memory CD4+ T cells, CD4+CD45RO+CD25-. This receptor was identified in a female donor with breast cancer. The chain has TRBV7-9 and TRBJ2-7; D not certain. The DNA for the CDR3 is TGTGCCAGCAGCCGACTGGAAGGTCACGAGCAGTACTTC. The encoded protein is CASSRLEGHEQYF. The full variable domain, rest sourced from reference TRBV7-9 and TRBJ2-7, is DTGVSQNPRHKITKRGQNVTFRCDPISEHNRLYWYRQTLGQGPEFLTYFQNEAQLEKSRLLSDRFSAERPKGSFSTLEIQRTEQGDSAMYLCASSRLEGHEQYFGPGTRLTVT.